This TCR beta chain appears in the sequencing data of a study of radiotherapy plus CTLA-4 blockade in lung cancer. Turning to the study itself: Among patients, roughly 18% showed objective responses, and 25% to 35% had disease control. Findings and limits, study-wide: Reports identified early blood T cell clone dynamics, with interferon-beta, as the best response predictor.

As to this clone: The antigen is undetermined.

The method was immunoSEQ multiplex PCR; TCRdb's version includes in-frame clones alone and lacks a portion of them. Found here are around 100,000 clones, 81% of them singletons; the top ten hold roughly 3.3%. CTLA-4 blockade using ipilimumab, together with focal radiation, was received by patients with chemo-refractory metastatic non-small-cell lung cancer. Germline CDR1 MGHDK, CDR2 SYGVNS. The V end lost 2 bases, the J end lost 3 bases, and 8 bases lay between the germline ends. The CDR3 spans 13 residues. The rearrangement links TRBV25-1 to TRBJ2-7; D is tentatively TRBD1 or TRBD2 (5 bases each). This TCR came from a human donor with non-small cell lung cancer that progressed on radiotherapy plus ipilimumab. Some clones in this sample may be carry-over from other donors' samples. This specimen was peripheral blood, taken from a patient treated with radiotherapy plus ipilimumab. The CDR3 DNA is TGTGCCAGCAGTGAAAGGGACGGCTACGAGCAGTACTTC. It yields the protein CASSERDGYEQYF.